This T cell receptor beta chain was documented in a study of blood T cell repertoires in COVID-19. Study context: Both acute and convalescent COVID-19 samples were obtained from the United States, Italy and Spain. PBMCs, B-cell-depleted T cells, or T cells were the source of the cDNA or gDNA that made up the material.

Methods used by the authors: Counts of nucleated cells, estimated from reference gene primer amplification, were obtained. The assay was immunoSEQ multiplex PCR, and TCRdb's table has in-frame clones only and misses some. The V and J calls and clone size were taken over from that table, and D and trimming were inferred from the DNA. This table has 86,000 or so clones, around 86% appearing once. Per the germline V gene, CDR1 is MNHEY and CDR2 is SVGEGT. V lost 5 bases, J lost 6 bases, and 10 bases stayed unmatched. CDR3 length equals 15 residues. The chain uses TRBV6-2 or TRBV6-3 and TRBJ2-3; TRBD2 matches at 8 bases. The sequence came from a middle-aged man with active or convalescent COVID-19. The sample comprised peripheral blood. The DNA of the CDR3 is TGTGCCAGCAGTGGAGGACTAGCCGGGTCGGATACGCAGTATTTT. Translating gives CASSGGLAGSDTQYF.